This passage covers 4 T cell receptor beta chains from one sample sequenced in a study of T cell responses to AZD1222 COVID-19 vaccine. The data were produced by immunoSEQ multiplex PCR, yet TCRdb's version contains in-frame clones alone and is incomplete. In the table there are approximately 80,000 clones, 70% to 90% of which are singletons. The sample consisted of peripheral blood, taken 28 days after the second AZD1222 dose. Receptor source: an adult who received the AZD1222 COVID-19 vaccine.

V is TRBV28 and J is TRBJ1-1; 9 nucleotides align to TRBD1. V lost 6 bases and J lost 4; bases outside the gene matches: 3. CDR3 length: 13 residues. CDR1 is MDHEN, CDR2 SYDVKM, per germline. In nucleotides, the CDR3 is TGTGCCAGCAGGCCGACAGGGGGCACTGAAGCTTTCTTT. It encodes CASRPTGGTEAFF. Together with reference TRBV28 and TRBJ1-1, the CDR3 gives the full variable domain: DVKVTQSSRYLVKRTGEKVFLECVQDMDHENMFWYRQDPGLGLRLIYFSYDVKMKEKGDIPEGYSVSREKKERFSLILESASTNQTSMYLCASRPTGGTEAFFGQGTRLTVV.

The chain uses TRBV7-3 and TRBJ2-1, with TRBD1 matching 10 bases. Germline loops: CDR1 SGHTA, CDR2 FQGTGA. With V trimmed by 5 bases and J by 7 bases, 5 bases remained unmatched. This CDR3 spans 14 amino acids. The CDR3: CASSIRQGANEQFF. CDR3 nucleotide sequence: TGTGCCAGCAGCATCCGACAGGGGGCTAATGAGCAGTTCTTC. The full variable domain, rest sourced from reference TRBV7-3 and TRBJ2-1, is GAGVSQTPSNKVTEKGKYVELRCDPISGHTALYWYRQSLGQGPEFLIYFQGTGAADDSGLPNDRFFAVRPEGSVSTLKIQRTERGDSAVYLCASSIRQGANEQFFGPGTRLTVL.

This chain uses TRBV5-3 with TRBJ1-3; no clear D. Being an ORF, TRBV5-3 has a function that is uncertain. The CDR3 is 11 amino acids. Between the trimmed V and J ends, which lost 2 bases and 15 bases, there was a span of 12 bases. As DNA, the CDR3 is TGTGCCAGAAGCTTTTCAGGAAAGCAATATTTT. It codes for CARSFSGKQYF.

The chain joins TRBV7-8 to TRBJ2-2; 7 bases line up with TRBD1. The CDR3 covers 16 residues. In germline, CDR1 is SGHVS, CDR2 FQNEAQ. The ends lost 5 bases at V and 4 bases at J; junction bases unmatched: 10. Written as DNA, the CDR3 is TGTGCCAGCAGCATACGACAGGGATGGACCACCGGGGAGCTGTTTTTT. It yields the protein CASSIRQGWTTGELFF.